This entry describes one T cell receptor (beta chain). What it binds is not known. The source of the sample is a study of shared clonotypes between healthy human individuals. Study results and caveats: Clonotypes not shared had lower generation probabilities than those common to all four donors. Clonotype sharing among donors likely depends on sequencing depth.

The table came from immunoSEQ multiplex PCR; TCRdb's copy has only in-frame clones and leaves some out. Here the sample spans over 2,000,000 clones, just under 95% being singletons. V trimming: 3 bases; J trimming: 4 bases; junction bases outside the gene matches: 11. Germline V lookup: CDR1 MGHRA, CDR2 YSYEKL. This CDR3 spans 17 amino acids. In the naive CD8 group, cells lacked CD45RO and were positively selected for CCR7, so terminally differentiated effector memory CD45RA+ cells were left out. The chain recombines TRBV4-1 with TRBJ1-5, with 8 bases matching TRBD1. The clonotype was recovered from a man younger than 35 in good health. Some clones in this sample may be carry-over from other donors' samples. What was sequenced was naive CD8+ T cells from PBMCs. The DNA for the CDR3 is TGCGCCAGCAGCCACCGCGCCGGGACAGGAACAAATCAGCCCCAGCATTTT. It encodes CASSHRAGTGTNQPQHF.